Shown below are 7 T cell receptor beta chains from a single sample sequenced in a study of T cells in Graves' hyperthyroidism and ophthalmopathy. Researchers amplified the TCR beta CDR3 regions from RNA transcripts. First-round RT-PCR targeting the TCR CDR3 was performed with the HTBI primer set. TCRdb used MiXCR to reprocess the multiplex PCR reads, holding one entry per CDR3 protein. The sample holds 700,000 to 950,000 distinct CDR3 sequences, approximately 40% seen once. The sequencing input was blood. Receptors were obtained from a middle-aged woman with Graves' hyperthyroidism.

This clonotype was observed a single time. At one end the junction does not follow the germline gene, possibly because of a read error. The CDR3 here is CAIGDRGRGGETQYF. CDR3 sequence (DNA): TGTGCCATCGGTGACAGGGGGCGCGGCGGGGAGACCCAGTACTTC. The chain links TRBV10-3 to TRBJ2-5, with TRBD1 matching over 10 bases. Germline lookup yields CDR1 ENHRY and CDR2 SYGVKD. The length of the CDR3 is 15 residues.

This clonotype was counted ten times or more. The rearrangement links TRBV2 to TRBJ1-6; 8 bases map to TRBD1. The CDR3 spans 18 residues. V lost 2 bases and J lost 9; bases outside the gene matches: 15. CDR1 is SNHLY and CDR2 is FYNNEI in the germline V gene. This chain's CDR3 is CASSERWKDRVGTSPLHF. In DNA form, the CDR3 reads TGTGCCAGCAGTGAAAGGTGGAAGGACAGGGTCGGTACTTCACCCCTCCACTTT. Full variable domain (missing parts from reference TRBV2 and TRBJ1-6): EPEVTQTPSHQVTQMGQEVILRCVPISNHLYFYWYRQILGQKVEFLVSFYNNEISEKSEIFDDQFSVERPDGSNFTLKIRSTKLEDSAMYFCASSERWKDRVGTSPLHFGNGTRLTVT.

This clonotype showed up just a few times. This sequence joins TRBV7-2 and TRBJ2-7, with D possibly being TRBD1 (6 bases). The CDR3 covers 16 residues. Per germline, CDR1 SGHTA and CDR2 FQGNSA. With 5 bases removed from V and 3 bases from J, the gap between germline ends came to 20 bases. The CDR3 spells CASSLPQGRAFYEQYF. CDR3 sequence (DNA): TGTGCCAGCAGCCTACCGCAGGGGCGGGCCTTCTACGAGCAGTACTTC.

This clonotype was found many times. V is TRBV12-3 or TRBV12-4 and J is TRBJ1-5; unclear D gene. The CDR3 totals 15 residues. The V gene lost 2 bases and the J gene lost 2 bases, with 10 bases spanning the gap. The CDR3 bases are TGTGCCAGCAGTTTATCACGGGATCGCAATCAGCCCCAGCATTTT. Its protein product is CASSLSRDRNQPQHF.

This clonotype showed up many times. The V and J genes are TRBV6-5 and TRBJ2-7; D not certain. V was trimmed by 9 bases and J by 1 base, leaving 10 bases between them. The germline V gene has CDR1 MNHEY and CDR2 SVGAGI. The CDR3 is made up of 12 amino acids. CDR3 sequence reads: CASGPKSYEQYF. The CDR3 nucleotides are TGTGCCAGTGGACCGAAGTCCTACGAGCAGTACTTC.

This clonotype occurred many times. This sequence joins TRBV7-2 and TRBJ1-2, with TRBD1 matching over 9 bases. With V trimmed by 2 bases and J by 8 bases, 9 bases remained unmatched. CDR1 is SGHTA and CDR2 is FQGNSA in the germline V gene. The CDR3 is 15 residues long. The CDR3 region is CASSLRDREREGYTF. The CDR3 DNA follows: TGTGCCAGCAGCTTAAGGGACAGGGAGCGGGAGGGCTACACCTTC.

A word on this clonotype: This may come from a read error, since a much larger clone is one base off. The J gene is TRBJ1-2, the V gene TRBV9; perhaps TRBD1 as D (5 bases). The germline gives CDR1 SGDLS, CDR2 YYNGEE. The V and J ends lost 6 bases and 2 bases respectively, with 11 bases between them. The CDR3 contains 13 residues. CDR3 sequence (DNA): TGTGCCAGCATCTGGGCAGGGAACTATGGCTACACCTTC. Its translation: CASIWAGNYGYTF.